This is a list of T cell receptor beta chains from one sample in a study of OX40 agonist ivuxolimab in advanced cancers. Generated by immunoSEQ multiplex PCR, the TCRdb table keeps only in-frame clones and is missing some. Here the sample spans 77,000 or so clones, 84% being singletons. Sample: CD4+ or CD8+ T cells sorted from blood, taken in a trial of the OX40 agonist ivuxolimab. These receptors all stem from an adult with an advanced solid tumor such as melanoma, head and neck, liver or kidney cancer. CDR3s include the opening cysteine and the closing phenylalanine or tryptophan. Fields, in order: D gene, J gene, V gene, clone size, CDR3 protein, CDR3 DNA. The D gene is left open where the match is weak. Part of the rows lack a size; the others show once, few, many or a class for expanded clones.

NA | TRBJ1-4 | TRBV7-2 | NA | CASSSQGRGEKLFF | TGTGCCAGCAGCTCACAGGGTAGGGGTGAAAAACTGTTTTTT
NA | TRBJ2-7 | TRBV21-1 | once | CASSPTTPTERFYEQYF | TGTGCCAGCAGCCCAACGACGCCGACAGAGAGGTTCTACGAGCAGTACTTC
NA | TRBJ1-1 | TRBV12-5 | NA | CASGLEVGTEAFF | TGTGCTAGTGGTTTGGAGGTTGGAACTGAAGCTTTCTTT
NA | TRBJ1-2 | TRBV7-2 | few | CASSPDSVNYGYTF | TGTGCCAGCAGCCCCGACAGCGTTAACTATGGCTACACCTTC
NA | TRBJ1-1 | TRBV11-1 | NA | CASSLNLEGEAFF | TGTGCCAGCAGCTTAAATCTAGAAGGTGAAGCTTTCTTT
NA | TRBJ1-6 | TRBV6-1 | NA | CASSGLVAWSPLHF | TGTGCCAGCAGCGGACTCGTGGCTTGGTCACCCCTCCACTTT
NA | TRBJ2-7 | TRBV18 | NA | CASSPPGQRSYEQYF | TGTGCCAGCTCACCACCTGGACAGCGCTCCTACGAGCAGTACTTC
NA | TRBJ1-6 | TRBV6-1 | NA | CASSELGLAGRSPLHF | TGTGCCAGCAGTGAATTGGGGTTGGCAGGCCGCTCACCCCTCCACTTT
NA | TRBJ2-7 | TRBV6-1 | few | CAGGRREQYF | TGTGCCGGCGGGCGGAGGGAGCAGTACTTC
NA | TRBJ1-1 | TRBV2 | NA | CASRVRRNTEAFF | TGTGCCAGCAGGGTAAGACGGAACACTGAAGCTTTCTTT
TRBD2 | TRBJ2-2 | TRBV7-6 | NA | CASSLTSAGGYTGELFF | TGTGCCAGCAGCTTAACCTCAGCGGGAGGGTACACCGGGGAGCTGTTTTTT
TRBD1 | TRBJ2-5 | TRBV6-5 | NA | CASSYDRVQETQYF | TGTGCCAGCAGTTACGACAGGGTCCAAGAGACCCAGTACTTC
NA | TRBJ1-4 | TRBV7-9 | NA | CASSLVGAANEKLFF | TGTGCCAGCAGCTTAGTGGGGGCGGCTAATGAAAAACTGTTTTTT
TRBD2 | TRBJ2-7 | TRBV7-2 | NA | CASSLNSGSLYEQYF | TGTGCCAGCAGCTTAAATAGCGGGAGTCTCTACGAGCAGTACTTC
NA | TRBJ1-1 | TRBV7-3 | NA | CASSSGSDTEAFF | TGTGCCAGCAGCTCGGGGAGTGACACTGAAGCTTTCTTT
NA | TRBJ1-4 | TRBV6-5 | NA | CASSYEGFSEKLFF | TGTGCCAGCAGTTACGAAGGGTTCAGTGAAAAACTGTTTTTT